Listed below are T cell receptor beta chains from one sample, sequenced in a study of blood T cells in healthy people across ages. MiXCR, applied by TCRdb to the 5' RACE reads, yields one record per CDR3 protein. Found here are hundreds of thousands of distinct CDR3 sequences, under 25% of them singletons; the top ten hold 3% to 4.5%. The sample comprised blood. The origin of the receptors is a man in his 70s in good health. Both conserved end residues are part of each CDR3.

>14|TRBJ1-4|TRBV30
CAWSVAQVDEKLFF
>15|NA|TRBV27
CASSTRQGLSNEQFF
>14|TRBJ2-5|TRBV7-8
CASSPQRTWETQYF
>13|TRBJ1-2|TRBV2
CASSQTGVYGYTF
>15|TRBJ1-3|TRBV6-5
CASSPDGGAGNTIYF
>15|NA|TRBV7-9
CASSPPSSSSYEQYF
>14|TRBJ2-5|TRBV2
CASSRDRVPETQYF
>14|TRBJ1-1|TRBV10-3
CAISGQGEVAEAFF
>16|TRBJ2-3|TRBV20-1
CSAKPSGKGGTDTQYF
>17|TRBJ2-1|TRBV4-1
CASSRGWTSGRDNEQFF
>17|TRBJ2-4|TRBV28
CASSLDRGTYKLNIQYF
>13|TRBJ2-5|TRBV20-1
CSARRVGGETQYF